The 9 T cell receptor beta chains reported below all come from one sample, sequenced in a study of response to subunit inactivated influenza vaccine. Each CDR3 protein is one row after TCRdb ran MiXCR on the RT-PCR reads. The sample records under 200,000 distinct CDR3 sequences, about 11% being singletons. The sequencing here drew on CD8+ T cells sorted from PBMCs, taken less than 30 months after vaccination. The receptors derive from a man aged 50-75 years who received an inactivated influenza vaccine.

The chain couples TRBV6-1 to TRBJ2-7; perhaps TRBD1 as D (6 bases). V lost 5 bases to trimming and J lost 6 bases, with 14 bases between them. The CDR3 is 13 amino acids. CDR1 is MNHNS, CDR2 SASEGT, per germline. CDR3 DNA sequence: TGTGCCAGCAGTCGGACAGCCCCTCTCGAGCAGTACTTC. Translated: CASSRTAPLEQYF.

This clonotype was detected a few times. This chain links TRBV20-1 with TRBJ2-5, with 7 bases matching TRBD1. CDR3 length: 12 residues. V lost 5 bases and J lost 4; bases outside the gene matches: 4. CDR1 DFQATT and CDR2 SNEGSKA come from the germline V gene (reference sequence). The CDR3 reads CSAATGVETQYF. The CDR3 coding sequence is TGCAGTGCTGCAACAGGGGTAGAGACCCAGTACTTC.

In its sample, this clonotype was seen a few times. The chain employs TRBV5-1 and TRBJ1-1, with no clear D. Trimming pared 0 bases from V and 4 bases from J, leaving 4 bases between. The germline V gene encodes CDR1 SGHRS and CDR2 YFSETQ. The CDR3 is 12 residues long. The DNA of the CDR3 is TGCGCCAGCAGCTTGGATGGCACTGAAGCTTTCTTT. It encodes CASSLDGTEAFF.

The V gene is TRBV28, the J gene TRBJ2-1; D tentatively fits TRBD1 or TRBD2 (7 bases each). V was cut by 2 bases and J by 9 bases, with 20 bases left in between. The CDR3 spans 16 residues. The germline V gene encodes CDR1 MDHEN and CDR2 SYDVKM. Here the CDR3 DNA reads TGTGCCAGCAGTTTAATAGGAGGGACAGTAGCGGGTGAGCAGTTCTTC. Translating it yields CASSLIGGTVAGEQFF.

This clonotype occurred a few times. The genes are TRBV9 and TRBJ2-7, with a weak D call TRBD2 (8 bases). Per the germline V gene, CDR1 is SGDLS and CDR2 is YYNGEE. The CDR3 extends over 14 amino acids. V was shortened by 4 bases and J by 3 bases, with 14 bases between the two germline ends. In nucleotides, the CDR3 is TGTGCCAGCAGCCCGGGAGGGGACAGCTACGAGCAGTACTTC. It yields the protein CASSPGGDSYEQYF.

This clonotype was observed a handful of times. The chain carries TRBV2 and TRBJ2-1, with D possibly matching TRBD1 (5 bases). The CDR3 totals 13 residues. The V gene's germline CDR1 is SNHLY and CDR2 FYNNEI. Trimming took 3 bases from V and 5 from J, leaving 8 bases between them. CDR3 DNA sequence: TGTGCCAGCAGTGATGGGGCGAACAATGAGCAGTTCTTC. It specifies CASSDGANNEQFF.

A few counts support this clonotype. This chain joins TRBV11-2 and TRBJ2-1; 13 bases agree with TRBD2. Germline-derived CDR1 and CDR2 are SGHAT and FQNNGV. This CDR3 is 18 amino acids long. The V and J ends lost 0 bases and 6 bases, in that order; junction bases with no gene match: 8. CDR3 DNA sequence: TGTGCCAGCAGCTTAGAACTAGCGGGGGGGCCGCTTGGCAATGAGCAGTTCTTC. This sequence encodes CASSLELAGGPLGNEQFF.

Here the CDR3 reads CASSFPLAGGRARETQYF. In DNA form, the CDR3 reads TGTGCCAGCAGCTTCCCCCTAGCGGGAGGGCGGGCTCGAGAGACCCAGTACTTC. The V gene is TRBV11-2, the J gene TRBJ2-5; the match to TRBD2 covers 12 bases. Germline V gives CDR1 SGHAT, CDR2 FQNNGV. The CDR3 is 18 amino acids. The J segment lost 4 bases and the V segment lost 3 bases, leaving 12 bases of the junction unmatched.

CDR3 region: CASSPDRDLGTDTQYF. The CDR3 nucleotides read TGCGCCAGCAGCCCAGACCGGGACTTAGGCACAGATACGCAGTATTTT. The rearrangement uses TRBV4-3 and TRBJ2-3, with D perhaps TRBD2 (6 bases). This CDR3 is 16 amino acids long. V was trimmed by 4 bases and J by 1 base, leaving 15 bases between them. The V gene's germline CDR1 is LGHNA and CDR2 YSLEER.